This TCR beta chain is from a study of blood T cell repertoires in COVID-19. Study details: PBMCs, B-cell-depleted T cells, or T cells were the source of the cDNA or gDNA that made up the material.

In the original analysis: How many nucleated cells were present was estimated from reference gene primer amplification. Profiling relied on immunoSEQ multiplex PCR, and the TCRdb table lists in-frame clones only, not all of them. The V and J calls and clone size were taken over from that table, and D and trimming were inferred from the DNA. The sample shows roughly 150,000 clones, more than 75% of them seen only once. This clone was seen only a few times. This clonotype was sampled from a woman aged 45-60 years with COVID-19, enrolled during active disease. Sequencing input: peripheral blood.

CDR3 nucleotides: TGTGCCAGCAGCTTAGACGCCGGGACAGGGGGGCACACCATATATTTT. Amino acid sequence: CASSLDAGTGGHTIYF. This sequence joins TRBV11-3 and TRBJ1-3; 11 bases agree with TRBD1. The CDR3 consists of 16 residues. Trimming removed 0 bases from V and 8 bases from J; junction bases left unmatched: 6. Germline assignment: CDR1 SGHNT and CDR2 YENEEA.